These 13 T cell receptor beta chains share one sample of origin, sequenced in a study of shared clonotypes between healthy human individuals. Clones were sequenced by immunoSEQ multiplex PCR, and TCRdb holds only the in-frame ones, with some missing. The sample holds fewer than 500,000 clones, 60% to 80% seen once. The sample was PBMCs. These receptors were obtained from a woman in her thirties or forties in good health. Some clones in this sample may be carry-over from other donors' samples.

This clone was counted only a few times. This chain uses TRBV27 with TRBJ2-2; 9 nucleotides align to TRBD2. The V gene end was trimmed by 6 bases and the J gene end by 4 bases; junction bases not matched to a gene: 9. The CDR3 sequence is 16 residues long. Germline loops: CDR1 MNHEY, CDR2 SMNVEV (reference sequence). This CDR3 is CASRSSGRMFTGELFF. The CDR3 DNA is TGTGCCAGCAGATCCAGCGGGAGGATGTTCACCGGGGAGCTGTTTTTT.

Regarding this clone: A far larger clone is one nucleotide away, so this likely arose from a read error. The sample contains more than one DNA sequence encoding this CDR3. The CDR3 DNA follows: TGTGCCAGCAGCTTCGGGGCAGGGGGAAACTATGGTTACACCTTC. Translation gives CASSFGAGGNYGYTF. V usage is TRBV5-6 and J usage is TRBJ1-2; 7 bases are shared with TRBD1. The length of the CDR3 is 15 residues. Germline CDR1 SGHDT, CDR2 YYEEEE.

The rearrangement uses TRBV28 and TRBJ2-7; tentatively, D is TRBD1 (6 bases). Trimming pared 4 bases from V and 3 bases from J, leaving 13 bases between. Per germline, CDR1 MDHEN and CDR2 SYDVKM. The CDR3 spans 14 residues. CDR3 amino acids: CASSSVDRFYEQYF. The DNA for the CDR3 is TGTGCCAGCAGTTCCGTCGACAGGTTCTACGAGCAGTACTTC.

This clone appeared a single time. V and J are TRBV29-1 and TRBJ2-2, with unresolved D. Trimming shortened V by 3 bases and J by 3 bases, and 8 bases separated the two germline ends. CDR1 and CDR2 from the germline V gene are SQVTM and ANQGSEA. The CDR3 is made up of 13 amino acids. CDR3 sequence (DNA): TGCAGCGTTGATGCCGCCGACACCGGGGAGCTGTTTTTT. This gives the protein CSVDAADTGELFF.

This clone was found a few times. This chain joins TRBV6-4 and TRBJ2-2; D is ambiguous. Germline V gene sequence: CDR1 MRHNA, CDR2 SNTAGT. The germline V and J ends were trimmed by 3 bases and 2 bases, with 10 bases remaining between them. This CDR3 is built from 15 residues. Written as DNA, the CDR3 is TGTGCCAGCAGTGAAGAAGAAGGAAACACCGGGGAGCTGTTTTTT. Protein: CASSEEEGNTGELFF.

This clone occurred a few times. The chain employs TRBV5-4 and TRBJ2-3; 9 bases map to TRBD2. The CDR3 runs 16 residues. CDR1 and CDR2 from the germline V gene are SGHNT and YYREEE (reference sequence). Trimming took 4 bases from V and 8 from J; bases not matched to a gene: 14. The CDR3 DNA reads as TGTGCCAGCAGCCCCCGGGTAGCGGGGGCCGGGGGTACGCAGTATTTT. Protein sequence: CASSPRVAGAGGTQYF.

This chain uses TRBV11-1 with TRBJ2-1; no reliable D call. Trimming shortened V by 4 bases and J by 5 bases, and 15 bases separated the two germline ends. The CDR3 length is 15 residues. Germline CDR1 and CDR2: SGHAT and FQDESV (reference sequence). This CDR3 reads CASSSQRRLDNEQFF. CDR3 coding DNA: TGTGCCAGCAGCTCACAACGTCGGCTTGACAATGAGCAGTTCTTC.

DNA of the CDR3: TGTGCCAGCAGCGGACAGGGCCTCAATCAGCCCCAGCATTTT. Its translation is CASSGQGLNQPQHF. V gene TRBV2 combines with J gene TRBJ1-5, with 8 bases aligning to TRBD1. This CDR3 comprises 14 residues. V shed 6 bases and J 3 bases; nucleotides not matched to a gene: 4. The germline V gene encodes CDR1 SNHLY and CDR2 FYNNEI. The whole variable domain, filled in from reference TRBV2 and TRBJ1-5, reads EPEVTQTPSHQVTQMGQEVILRCVPISNHLYFYWYRQILGQKVEFLVSFYNNEISEKSEIFDDQFSVERPDGSNFTLKIRSTKLEDSAMYFCASSGQGLNQPQHFGDGTRLSIL.

The V call is TRBV28, the J call TRBJ1-2; D perhaps matches TRBD1 (5 bases). Germline V gene data show CDR1 as MDHEN and CDR2 as SYDVKM. With 8 bases removed from V and 4 bases from J, the gap between germline ends came to 17 bases. The CDR3 length is 14 residues. CDR3 sequence (DNA): TGTGCCAGCCGCGATGCTGACAGCCTCTATGGCTACACCTTC. As protein: CASRDADSLYGYTF.

The chain uses TRBV27 and TRBJ2-7; TRBD2 matches 13 bases. V lost 6 bases, J lost 0 bases, and 5 bases stayed unmatched. This CDR3 has 16 amino acids. Germline V lookup: CDR1 MNHEY, CDR2 SMNVEV (reference sequence). The CDR3 sequence is CASRGLAGPSSYEQYF. The CDR3 bases are TGTGCCAGCAGGGGACTAGCGGGACCAAGCTCCTACGAGCAGTACTTC.

The rearrangement joins TRBV11-3 to TRBJ2-1, with 8 bases aligning to TRBD2. Per the germline V gene, CDR1 is SGHNT and CDR2 is YENEEA. The CDR3 is 14 amino acids. V lost 5 bases to trimming and J lost 3 bases; unmatched junction nucleotides: 3. The DNA of the CDR3 is TGTGCCAGCAGCCTAGCGGGCTACTACAATGAGCAGTTCTTC. Residues: CASSLAGYYNEQFF.

The V gene is TRBV5-1, the J gene TRBJ2-1; D may be TRBD1 (6 bases). CDR3 length: 13 amino acids. V dropped 4 bases and J dropped 10 bases, with 15 bases sitting between them. From germline, CDR1 is SGHRS and CDR2 YFSETQ. The CDR3 protein is CASSRIPGTEQFF. CDR3 sequence (DNA): TGCGCCAGCAGCCGGATACCCGGGACAGAGCAGTTCTTC.

This clone was found once. The gene calls are TRBV19 and TRBJ1-1, with D possibly matching TRBD1 (5 bases). The V end lost 8 bases, the J end lost 1 base, and 20 bases lay between the germline ends. This CDR3 region has 16 residues. Germline V CDR1 and CDR2: LNHDA, SQIVND (reference sequence). This CDR3 is CASALKAAGWNTEAFF. The CDR3 coding sequence is TGTGCCAGTGCTTTAAAGGCGGCAGGGTGGAACACTGAAGCTTTCTTT. The complete variable domain, with remaining parts taken from reference TRBV19 and TRBJ1-1, reads DGGITQSPKYLFRKEGQNVTLSCEQNLNHDAMYWYRQDPGQGLRLIYYSQIVNDFQKGDIAEGYSVSREKKESFPLTVTSAQKNPTAFYLCASALKAAGWNTEAFFGQGTRLTVV.